The T cell receptor (beta chain) described here comes from a study of post-analysis software for immune sequencing data. Study outcomes and limitations: Same-batch samples co-clustered strongly by F measure. Four to six TRBV segments, including TRBV5-6, TRBV5-1 and TRBV20-1, were more frequent in patients than controls.

Per the germline V gene, CDR1 is SGHRS and CDR2 is YFSETQ. V was clipped by 0 bases and J by 7 bases; unmatched bases: 12. This CDR3 comprises 16 residues. Researchers reported that TCR beta cDNA libraries carried unique molecular identifiers. One entry per CDR3 protein, called by TCRdb with MiXCR from the PCR reads. The sample contains hundreds of thousands of distinct CDR3 sequences, 55% to 70% of which appear only once. This clonotype was found a few times. Its antigen is not known. Sequences were obtained from blood. This sequence originates from a girl under 10 years old with multiple sclerosis. The gene calls are TRBV5-1 and TRBJ1-2; 7 bases agree with TRBD1. The CDR3 coding sequence is TGCGCCAGCAGCTTGGCCGGAGGGGGCAAGTTCGGTGGCTACACCTTC. It codes for CASSLAGGGKFGGYTF.